This T cell receptor (beta chain) was observed in a study of shared clonotypes between healthy human individuals. Study at large: Per donor, CD8 memory used one plate, CD8 naive used two, CD4 memory used three and CD4 naive used three.

V lost 1 base, J lost 5 bases, and 2 bases stayed unmatched. Germline loops: CDR1 LNHNV, CDR2 YYDKDF (reference sequence). This CDR3 is 16 amino acids long. Libraries were prepared by immunoSEQ multiplex PCR; TCRdb keeps only in-frame clonotypes and omits some of them. The sample holds millions of clones; more than 85% are singletons and the top ten take 0.35% to 0.45%. General study results and limits: Naive CD4 clonotype sharing across four donors was 5% to 6%.

Only Caucasian adults living in Nashville, Tennessee served as donors. This clone was recorded only once. Its antigen is currently unknown. Specimen: naive CD4+ T cells from PBMCs. Subset described: CD45RA+ positively selected. The V call is TRBV15, the J call TRBJ1-4, with 12 bases lining up with TRBD1. The sequence derives from a man aged 18 to 30 in good health. Some clones in this sample may be carry-over from other donors' samples. The CDR3 DNA reads as TGTGCCACCAGCAGAGGTGGGACAGGGGGCAATGAAAAACTGTTTTTT. Its translation is CATSRGGTGGNEKLFF. Full variable domain (rest looked up from reference TRBV15 and TRBJ1-4): DAMVIQNPRYQVTQFGKPVTLSCSQTLNHNVMYWYQQKSSQAPKLLFHYYDKDFNNEADTPDNFQSRRPNTSFCFLDIRSPGLGDTAMYLCATSRGGTGGNEKLFFGSGTQLSVL.